Each of the 12 T cell receptor beta chains below was sequenced from the same sample in a study of spatial heterogeneity in lung cancer (dated by TCRdb to about 2019). What the research found in general, with its limitations: The tumor nonsynonymous mutation count correlated with the number of expanded intratumoral alpha and beta TCRs.

No cognate antigen is known for these TCRs. The library was prepared using 5' RACE. Sequencing was performed on a NextSeq 500. TCRdb's own reprocessing of the public reads used fastp at Q25 and MiXCR and kept productive beta chains. Rows with one shared CDR3 protein collapse into an entry with the most common genes and DNA. The sample records thousands of distinct CDR3 sequences, 11% of which are singletons. The ten largest clones represent about 12% of the sample. The meaning of the sample's time point label: sample taken at primary tumor resection. Source: lung tumor tissue, taken at surgery. These receptor sequences come from a male donor with early-stage non-small cell lung cancer.

This clonotype is medium-sized. This chain uses TRBV12-3 or TRBV12-4 with TRBJ2-2, with TRBD2 matching over 8 bases. CDR3 size: 17 residues. With V trimmed by 5 bases and J by 2 bases, 10 bases remained unmatched. The chain's CDR3 is CASSPPRGGPNTGELFF. The CDR3 nucleotides read TGTGCCAGCAGTCCCCCCCGGGGGGGACCTAACACCGGGGAGCTGTTTTTT.

Relative to its sample, this clonotype is large. The chain has TRBV7-6 and TRBJ2-7; 8 bases map to TRBD2. The CDR3 runs to 13 residues. The V gene's germline CDR1 is SGHVS and CDR2 FNYEAQ. V shed 8 bases and J 2 bases; nucleotides not matched to a gene: 5. CDR3 nucleotides: TGTGCCAGCGGCGGGGGGAAAACCTACGAGCAGTACTTC. This gives the protein CASGGGKTYEQYF. The full variable domain, in which reference TRBV7-6 and TRBJ2-7 provide the parts outside the CDR3, is GAGVSQSPRYKVTKRGQDVALRCDPISGHVSLYWYRQALGQGPEFLTYFNYEAQQDKSGLPNDRFSAERPEGSISTLTIQRTEQRDSAMYRCASGGGKTYEQYFGPGTRLTVT.

This clonotype rates as medium-sized. The chain is built from TRBV7-9 and TRBJ2-1; D might be TRBD2 (5 bases). Trimming removed 1 base from V and 6 bases from J, with 10 bases in between. In germline, CDR1 is SEHNR, CDR2 FQNEAQ (reference sequence). The length of the CDR3 is 14 residues. The DNA for the CDR3 is TGTGCCAGCAGCTTAGTTGCCGGGGTCAATGAGCAGTTCTTC. This gives the protein CASSLVAGVNEQFF.

At least ten counts were recorded for this clonotype. This chain connects TRBV5-1 to TRBJ2-7, with TRBD1 matching over 8 bases. CDR3 length: 16 residues. Germline V gives CDR1 SGHRS, CDR2 YFSETQ. V gave up 0 bases and J gave up 5 bases; unmatched junction bases: 10. CDR3 loop: CASSLATGTGSDEQYF. In nucleotides, the CDR3 is TGCGCCAGCAGCTTGGCGACCGGGACAGGAAGCGACGAGCAGTACTTC.

There are many counts of this clonotype. V is TRBV29-1 and J is TRBJ2-4; D is undetermined. V lost 5 bases to trimming and J lost 0 bases, with 5 bases between them. The CDR3 consists of 12 residues. Germline V gene data show CDR1 as SQVTM and CDR2 as ANQGSEA. The CDR3, as DNA: TGCAGCGTTACTCTAGCCAAAAACATTCAGTACTTC. Translation gives CSVTLAKNIQYF.

This clonotype is medium-sized in the sample. This rearrangement joins TRBV2 to TRBJ2-5; 9 nucleotides line up with TRBD2. J was trimmed by 9 bases and V by 8 bases; bases with no gene match: 13. Germline CDR1 and CDR2: SNHLY and FYNNEI. The CDR3 sequence is 14 residues long. The CDR3 here is CASWVAGVLSPQYF. The CDR3 DNA follows: TGTGCCAGCTGGGTAGCGGGAGTTCTATCGCCCCAGTACTTC.

This clonotype is judged medium-sized. The chain employs TRBV5-6 and TRBJ2-3, with TRBD1 identical over 11 bases. Germline CDR1 is SGHDT and CDR2 is YYEEEE. The length of the CDR3 is 16 residues. V was clipped by 4 bases and J by 4 bases; unmatched bases: 8. CDR3 bases: TGTGCCAGCAGCCGTCGGACAGGGGGCAGGGCAGATACGCAGTATTTT. The encoded protein is CASSRRTGGRADTQYF.

This chain joins TRBV19 and TRBJ2-2, with TRBD2 as a possible D gene (6 bases). Looked up from germline, CDR1 is LNHDA and CDR2 is SQIVND (reference sequence). This CDR3 region has 16 residues. Trimming took off 6 bases at V and 3 bases at J, with 17 bases between the two ends. DNA for the CDR3: TGTGCCAGTAGCCCACCGGACGGAGGGGACACCGGGGAGCTGTTTTTT. It encodes CASSPPDGGDTGELFF.

This clonotype is medium-sized within its sample. The rearrangement links TRBV12-3 or TRBV12-4 to TRBJ2-4, with D possibly being TRBD1 or TRBD2 (6 bases each). Between the trimmed V and J ends, which lost 6 bases and 0 bases, there was a span of 18 bases. The CDR3 length is 17 residues. Written as DNA, the CDR3 is TGTGCCAGCAGATTGGGGGGCAGGCTATTAGCCAAAAACATTCAGTACTTC. This codes for CASRLGGRLLAKNIQYF.

By sample fraction, this clonotype is medium-sized. The chain links TRBV20-1 to TRBJ1-3; maybe TRBD1 (5 bases). The CDR3 sequence is 15 residues long. CDR1 and CDR2 from the germline V gene are DFQATT and SNEGSKA (reference sequence). V shed 6 bases and J shed 1 base, with 16 bases lying between them. CDR3 loop: CSAQGTRDSGNTIYF. CDR3 DNA: TGCAGTGCCCAGGGAACGAGGGATTCTGGAAACACCATATATTTT.

This clonotype is medium-sized by share. The chain employs TRBV2 and TRBJ1-1, with a possible D match to TRBD1 (5 bases). The V gene's germline CDR1 is SNHLY and CDR2 FYNNEI. The germline V and J ends were trimmed by 4 bases and 4 bases, with 10 bases remaining between them. This CDR3 has 13 amino acids. The CDR3 here is CASSGGDSTEAFF. CDR3 bases: TGTGCCAGCAGTGGGGGGGACTCCACTGAAGCTTTCTTT.

This clonotype occurred a few times. V usage is TRBV3-1 and J usage is TRBJ2-5; the match to TRBD2 covers 12 bases. Trimming at V came to 6 bases and at J to 1 base, leaving 3 bases not matched to a gene. This CDR3 has 15 residues. Germline V gene sequence: CDR1 LGHDT, CDR2 YNNKEL (reference sequence). The chain's CDR3 is CASRRTSGTQETQYF. The DNA for the CDR3 is TGTGCCAGCAGGCGGACTAGCGGGACCCAAGAGACCCAGTACTTC.